What follows is one T cell receptor (beta chain) and its context. Its binding antigen is unknown. One base away there is no much larger clone; base qualities are not given. The sample originates from a study of response to subunit inactivated influenza vaccine (dated by TCRdb to 2017 to 2018). Turning to the overall study: To follow how T cells responded to a trivalent subunit inactivated influenza vaccine, the researchers relied on deep quantitative profiling of the T cell receptor repertoire.

The paper's findings and limits, for the study overall: It was suggested by the authors that each seasonal influenza vaccination may recruit only a limited number of new T cells.

Libraries were prepared through RT-PCR. The instrument was an Illumina HiSeq 2500. TCRdb reworked the public reads: Q25 trimming with fastp, MiXCR clone assembly, productive beta chains retained. When rows share a CDR3 protein, they turn into one entry using the most common DNA and genes. This sample lists hundreds of thousands of distinct CDR3 sequences; less than 8% were detected once. The ten largest clones represent roughly 13% of the sample. CDR1 and CDR2, looked up from the germline V gene, are MDHEN and SYDVKM. There are 16 amino acids in the CDR3, from cysteine to phenylalanine inclusive. Only the CDR3 DNA stays, 48 bases, in frame from base 1. V trim: 5 bases; J trim: 7 bases; unmatched bases: 13.

The sample here was PBMCs from blood, taken 23 months after vaccination. This receptor was taken from a man aged 50 to 69 who received an inactivated influenza vaccine. Donor details come from another sample of the same person, matched by shared clones. This chain is built from TRBV28 and TRBJ2-4; 8 central bases correspond to TRBD1. The DNA sequence reads TGTGCCAGCAGTCCAACCCTCAAAAGACAGGGGAACATTCAGTACTTC. Its translation is CASSPTLKRQGNIQYF.